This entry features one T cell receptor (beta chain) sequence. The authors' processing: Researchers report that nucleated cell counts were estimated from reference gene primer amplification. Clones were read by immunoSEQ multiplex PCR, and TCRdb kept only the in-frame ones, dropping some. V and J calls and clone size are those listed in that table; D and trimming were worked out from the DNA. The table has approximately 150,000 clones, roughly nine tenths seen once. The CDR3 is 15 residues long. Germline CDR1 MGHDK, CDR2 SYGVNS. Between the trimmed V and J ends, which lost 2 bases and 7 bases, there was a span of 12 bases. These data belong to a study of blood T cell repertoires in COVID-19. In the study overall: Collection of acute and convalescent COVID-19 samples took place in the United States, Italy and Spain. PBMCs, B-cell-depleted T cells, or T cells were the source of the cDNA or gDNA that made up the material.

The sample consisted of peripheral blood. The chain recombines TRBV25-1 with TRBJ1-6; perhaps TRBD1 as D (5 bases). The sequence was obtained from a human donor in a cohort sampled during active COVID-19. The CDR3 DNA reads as TGTGCCAGCAGTGAACGCGGGGGGGGGAATTCACCCCTCCACTTT. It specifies CASSERGGGNSPLHF.